The rows below give T cell receptor beta chains drawn from one sample of a study of shared clonotypes between healthy human individuals. Repertoires were generated with immunoSEQ multiplex PCR, while TCRdb's copy carries only in-frame clones and drops some. Of more than 2,000,000 clones listed, roughly 92% are singletons. Specimen: naive CD4+ T cells sorted from blood. The receptors come from a man aged 18 to 30 in good health. Both conserved end residues are part of each CDR3. Fields, in order: CDR3 protein, CDR3 DNA, V gene, J gene, clone size, D gene. A D gene is named only where the DNA matches it firmly. Only part of the rows carry a size: once, few, many, or a class if the clone is expanded.

CDR3aa: CASSETSGRRTDTQYF
CDR3nt: TGTGCCAGCAGTGAAACTAGCGGGAGGAGGACAGATACGCAGTATTTT
v_gene: TRBV2
j_gene: TRBJ2-3
abundance: .
d_gene: TRBD2

CDR3aa: CASSPFGRISGSQETQYF
CDR3nt: TGTGCCAGCAGTCCCTTCGGACGGATTAGCGGGTCACAAGAGACCCAGTACTTC
v_gene: TRBV2
j_gene: TRBJ2-5
abundance: once
d_gene: TRBD2

CDR3aa: CASSINSVLTEAFF
CDR3nt: TGTGCCAGTAGTATCAACAGCGTCCTCACTGAAGCTTTCTTT
v_gene: TRBV19
j_gene: TRBJ1-1
abundance: .
d_gene: .

CDR3aa: CASSSPPGQGNSNYGYTF
CDR3nt: TGTGCCAGCAGTTCACCCCCGGGACAGGGGAACTCTAACTATGGCTACACCTTC
v_gene: TRBV28
j_gene: TRBJ1-2
abundance: .
d_gene: TRBD1

CDR3aa: CASTVSGTSTDTQYF
CDR3nt: TGTGCCAGCACCGTTAGCGGGACTAGCACAGATACGCAGTATTTT
v_gene: TRBV7-2
j_gene: TRBJ2-3
abundance: .
d_gene: TRBD2

CDR3aa: CASSFGQGAYQPQHF
CDR3nt: TGTGCCAGCAGCTTCGGACAGGGGGCTTATCAGCCCCAGCATTTT
v_gene: TRBV7-2
j_gene: TRBJ1-5
abundance: .
d_gene: TRBD1

CDR3aa: CASSPGTFINEQYF
CDR3nt: TGTGCCAGCAGTCCAGGGACGTTTATCAACGAGCAGTACTTC
v_gene: TRBV27
j_gene: TRBJ2-7
abundance: .
d_gene: .

CDR3aa: CASSLSRGYTF
CDR3nt: TGTGCCAGCAGTTTGAGTAGGGGCTACACCTTC
v_gene: TRBV28
j_gene: TRBJ1-2
abundance: .
d_gene: .

CDR3aa: CASSDPGTGGSEQYF
CDR3nt: TGCGCCAGCAGTGATCCCGGGACAGGGGGCTCCGAGCAGTACTTC
v_gene: TRBV10-1
j_gene: TRBJ2-7
abundance: .
d_gene: TRBD1

CDR3aa: CATRRGANTGELFF
CDR3nt: TGCGCCACACGACGCGGGGCGAACACCGGGGAGCTGTTTTTT
v_gene: TRBV10-1
j_gene: TRBJ2-2
abundance: .
d_gene: .

CDR3aa: CASSLGDSGHKNIQYF
CDR3nt: TGCGCCAGCAGCTTGGGGGACAGCGGCCACAAAAACATTCAGTACTTC
v_gene: TRBV5-1
j_gene: TRBJ2-4
abundance: .
d_gene: TRBD1